This T cell receptor beta chain was recovered during a study of blood T cell repertoires in COVID-19. Overall study: The study drew acute and convalescent COVID-19 samples from the United States, Italy and Spain. PBMCs, B-cell-depleted T cells, or T cells provided the cDNA or gDNA that made up the material.

This clone was seen a few times. Germline CDR1 reads SGHTA; CDR2 reads FQGTGA. Trimming shortened V by 4 bases and J by 5 bases, and 20 bases separated the two germline ends. The CDR3 totals 16 residues. As handled by the study authors: Amplification of reference gene primers provided the estimated nucleated cell counts. Here immunoSEQ multiplex PCR was the method, and the copy in TCRdb shows in-frame clones only, minus some. Clone size and V and J calls were adopted from that table, with D and trimming inferred from the DNA. The sample lists about 440,000 clones; 80% to 90% were seen once. Sequenced input: peripheral blood. The chain is built from TRBV7-3 and TRBJ1-2; no clear D. The receptor was derived from a woman in her thirties with acute or convalescent COVID-19. The CDR3 sequence: CASSCRHTASIYGYTF. The CDR3 DNA sequence: TGTGCCAGCAGCTGCAGACACACCGCATCGATTTATGGCTACACCTTC. The whole variable domain, filled in from reference TRBV7-3 and TRBJ1-2, reads GAGVSQTPSNKVTEKGKYVELRCDPISGHTALYWYRQSLGQGPEFLIYFQGTGAADDSGLPNDRFFAVRPEGSVSTLKIQRTERGDSAVYLCASSCRHTASIYGYTFGSGTRLTVV.